These 32 T cell receptor beta chains came from one sample sequenced in a study of graft-versus-host responses after intestinal transplantation. This table comes from immunoSEQ multiplex PCR, and its TCRdb copy is limited to in-frame clones, with some not included. This table has fewer than 150,000 clones, 90% to 95% appearing once. Their antigens remain unidentified. The specimen comprised unstimulated CD4+ T cells sorted from spleen or lymph node cells, sampled before intestinal transplant. Receptor source: a human donor who received an intestinal transplant.

V and J are TRBV25-1 and TRBJ2-2; a possible D gene is TRBD1 (6 bases). Trimming pared 3 bases from V and 1 base from J, leaving 12 bases between. From germline, CDR1 is MGHDK and CDR2 SYGVNS. The CDR3 runs 16 residues. The CDR3 coding sequence is TGTGCCAGCAGTGATCCCGGGACATGGAACACCGGGGAGCTGTTTTTT. It translates to CASSDPGTWNTGELFF. The full variable domain, with the rest looked up from reference TRBV25-1 and TRBJ2-2, is EADIYQTPRYLVIGTGKKITLECSQTMGHDKMYWYQQDPGMELHLIHYSYGVNSTEKGDLSSESTVSRIRTEHFPLTLESARPSHTSQYLCASSDPGTWNTGELFFGEGSRLTVL.

CDR3 loop: CASSPTLDYQETQYF. The CDR3 DNA is TGTGCCAGCAGTCCGACCTTAGACTACCAAGAGACCCAGTACTTC. The rearrangement uses TRBV27 and TRBJ2-5; unclear D gene. The CDR3 is 15 amino acids. From germline, CDR1 is MNHEY and CDR2 SMNVEV (reference sequence). V was pared by 5 bases and J by 0 bases, with 13 bases between.

This sequence joins TRBV6-5 and TRBJ1-6; no reliable D call. Germline V gene lookup returns CDR1 MNHEY and CDR2 SVGAGI. CDR3 length equals 14 residues. Trimming removed 8 bases at V and 0 bases at J, with 8 bases between. CDR3: CASLKDSYNSPLHF. The CDR3, as DNA: TGTGCCAGCTTGAAGGACTCCTATAATTCACCCCTCCACTTT.

The rearrangement links TRBV10-2 to TRBJ2-3; 10 nucleotides agree with TRBD2. This CDR3 has 19 amino acids. CDR1 is WSHSY, CDR2 SAAADI, per germline. J lost 2 bases, V lost 1 base, and 12 bases had no gene match. The CDR3 loop reads CASSEWGLAGAPLTDTQYF. The DNA of the CDR3 is TGCGCCAGCAGTGAGTGGGGGCTAGCGGGGGCCCCACTCACAGATACGCAGTATTTT.

The chain links TRBV7-8 to TRBJ1-1, with 8 bases identical to TRBD1. With V trimmed by 7 bases and J by 5 bases, 12 bases remained unmatched. The CDR3 has 15 amino acids. Per the germline V gene, CDR1 is SGHVS and CDR2 is FQNEAQ. The CDR3 DNA sequence: TGTGCCAGCAACAACCCAGGGGGCGTTGGGACTGAAGCTTTCTTT. Its translation: CASNNPGGVGTEAFF.

The table lists this clone with a count of one. DNA for the CDR3: TGTGCCATCAGTAGCATGGGGGTGGGTCAGCCCCAGCATTTT. It is translated as CAISSMGVGQPQHF. The V gene is TRBV10-3, the J gene TRBJ1-5; perhaps TRBD1 as D (5 bases). CDR1 is ENHRY and CDR2 is SYGVKD in the germline V gene. The CDR3 spans 14 residues. V was clipped by 5 bases and J by 6 bases, with 14 bases between them.

The rearrangement links TRBV2 to TRBJ2-5; TRBD2 aligns across 9 bases. CDR3 length: 15 residues. The germline V gene encodes CDR1 SNHLY and CDR2 FYNNEI. Trimming took 7 bases from V and 2 from J; bases not matched to a gene: 8. CDR3 in amino acids: CASILSGGPQETQYF. CDR3 sequence (DNA): TGTGCCAGCATATTGAGCGGGGGGCCTCAAGAGACCCAGTACTTC.

This clone was observed a single time. The rearrangement links TRBV4-1 to TRBJ2-3, with D possibly TRBD2 on 6 matching bases. Trimming took 0 bases from V and 8 from J, leaving 12 bases between them. The CDR3 is 14 residues long. Germline V gene sequence: CDR1 MGHRA, CDR2 YSYEKL. CDR3 nucleotide sequence: TGCGCCAGCAGCCAAGACTGGGGCGGGGTTACGCAGTATTTT. It is translated as CASSQDWGGVTQYF.

This chain joins TRBV5-5 and TRBJ2-2, with TRBD1 identical over 9 bases. Germline V lookup: CDR1 SGHKS, CDR2 YYEKEE (reference sequence). This CDR3 spans 18 amino acids. The V segment lost 5 bases and the J segment 3 bases; nucleotides outside the gene matches: 14. CDR3 in DNA: TGTGCCAGCAGAAAGACTCCAAACAGGGGGCACGACACCGGGGAGCTGTTTTTT. Amino acid sequence: CASRKTPNRGHDTGELFF.

Only a few counts were recorded for this clone. The identical CDR3 is also encoded by other nucleotide sequences in the sample. This chain uses TRBV19 with TRBJ1-1; D is uncertain. The V gene lost 3 bases and the J gene lost 1 base, with 6 bases spanning the gap. The V gene's germline CDR1 is LNHDA and CDR2 SQIVND (reference sequence). This CDR3 has 13 amino acids. CDR3 nucleotides: TGTGCCAGTAGTATCCGGGGGAACACTGAAGCTTTCTTT. This sequence encodes CASSIRGNTEAFF.

The J gene is TRBJ1-6, the V gene TRBV7-6; 10 bases are shared with TRBD1. Looked up from germline, CDR1 is SGHVS and CDR2 is FNYEAQ. V lost 4 bases, J lost 5 bases, and 17 bases stayed unmatched. The CDR3 is made up of 20 amino acids. CDR3 sequence reads: CASSSLPPVPTGGDNSPLHF. CDR3 in DNA: TGTGCCAGCAGCTCCCTACCCCCCGTGCCGACAGGGGGCGATAATTCACCCCTCCACTTT.

In DNA, the CDR3 is TGTGCCAGCAGCCAGATGACAGGGAGCAATCAGCCCCAGCATTTT. Protein product: CASSQMTGSNQPQHF. The chain carries TRBV4-2 and TRBJ1-5, with 7 bases lining up with TRBD1. Germline V gene sequence: CDR1 LGHNA, CDR2 YNFKEQ. Trimming at V came to 3 bases and at J to 1 base, leaving 3 bases not matched to a gene. The CDR3 has 15 residues.

The V call is TRBV5-6, the J call TRBJ2-1; no clear D. The germline V gene encodes CDR1 SGHDT and CDR2 YYEEEE. The CDR3 totals 12 residues. Trimming pared 5 bases from V and 12 bases from J, leaving 15 bases between. CDR3: CASSPDSTGQFF. CDR3 sequence (DNA): TGTGCCAGCAGTCCCGACTCGACCGGGCAGTTCTTC.

The V call is TRBV27, the J call TRBJ1-1, with D possibly being TRBD1 (5 bases). The V end was cut by 9 bases, the J end by 5 bases, with 13 bases between. Germline V gene data show CDR1 as MNHEY and CDR2 as SMNVEV (reference sequence). The CDR3 runs to 12 residues. Here the CDR3 reads CARPRGRTEAFF. CDR3 coding DNA: TGTGCCAGGCCCCGGGGGAGAACTGAAGCTTTCTTT.

The rearrangement uses TRBV5-5 and TRBJ1-1, with D uncertain. The CDR3 is made up of 14 amino acids. Germline CDR1 and CDR2: SGHKS and YYEKEE (reference sequence). V was pared by 7 bases and J by 0 bases, with 13 bases between. The CDR3, as DNA: TGTGCCAGCCACCAATACGAAGTGAACACTGAAGCTTTCTTT. The encoded protein is CASHQYEVNTEAFF.

The chain employs TRBV5-1 and TRBJ2-7; D possibly uses TRBD1 or TRBD2 (7 bases each). CDR3 length equals 14 residues. The V end was cut by 4 bases, the J end by 7 bases, with 18 bases between. Germline loops: CDR1 SGHRS, CDR2 YFSETQ. CDR3 DNA: TGCGCCAGCAGCGTCCGACAGGGAGGGGATGAGCAGTACTTC. Amino acid sequence: CASSVRQGGDEQYF.

The chain recombines TRBV12-5 with TRBJ2-1, with TRBD2 matching over 8 bases. Germline lookup yields CDR1 LGHNT and CDR2 FRNRAP. This CDR3 contains 15 residues. V was clipped by 5 bases and J by 4 bases; unmatched bases: 7. In nucleotides, the CDR3 is TGTGCTAGTGGTACACCGGGACTAGGGTACAATGAGCAGTTCTTC. This codes for CASGTPGLGYNEQFF. Using reference TRBV12-5 and TRBJ2-1 for the parts outside the CDR3, the full variable domain is DARVTQTPRHKVTEMGQEVTMRCQPILGHNTVFWYRQTMMQGLELLAYFRNRAPLDDSGMPKDRFSAEMPDATLATLKIQPSEPRDSAVYFCASGTPGLGYNEQFFGPGTRLTVL.

This sequence joins TRBV4-2 and TRBJ2-7; the D gene could be TRBD1 or TRBD2 (6 bases each). In germline, CDR1 is LGHNA, CDR2 YNFKEQ. The CDR3 has 14 amino acids. Trimming removed 3 bases at V and 7 bases at J, with 16 bases between. The CDR3 protein is CASSHRLRGEEQYF. The CDR3 DNA sequence: TGTGCCAGCAGCCACCGTTTAAGGGGGGAAGAGCAGTACTTC.

The genes are TRBV6-1 and TRBJ1-5; 8 bases align to TRBD1. Germline-derived CDR1 and CDR2 are MNHNS and SASEGT. V was clipped by 6 bases and J by 7 bases; unmatched bases: 8. The CDR3 length is 14 residues. The CDR3 bases are TGTGCCAGCAGCGGACAGGGCTACGGCCAGCCCCAGCATTTT. Translation: CASSGQGYGQPQHF.

The chain uses TRBV27 and TRBJ1-5, with TRBD1 identical over 9 bases. The germline gives CDR1 MNHEY, CDR2 SMNVEV (reference sequence). J was trimmed by 6 bases and V by 5 bases; bases with no gene match: 11. The CDR3 is 16 amino acids. This chain's CDR3 is CASSPPPGQGFQPQHF. The DNA of the CDR3 is TGTGCCAGCAGTCCCCCACCGGGACAGGGTTTTCAGCCCCAGCATTTT.

This chain joins TRBV5-1 and TRBJ2-7; TRBD1 aligns across 9 bases. Looked up from germline, CDR1 is SGHRS and CDR2 is YFSETQ. V lost 4 bases, J lost 3 bases, and 14 bases stayed unmatched. This CDR3 has 17 residues. The CDR3 loop is CASSPPGQGTTRYEQYF. Written as DNA, the CDR3 is TGCGCCAGCAGCCCCCCTGGACAGGGGACGACCCGCTACGAGCAGTACTTC.

The chain is built from TRBV5-1 and TRBJ1-4, with 8 nucleotides matching TRBD1. V shed 4 bases, J shed 5 bases, and the junction held 7 bases outside the gene matches. Germline CDR1 and CDR2: SGHRS and YFSETQ. This CDR3 has 15 amino acids. CDR3 coding DNA: TGCGCCAGCAGCGCCCGACAGGGGATAAATGAAAAACTGTTTTTT. Translating gives CASSARQGINEKLFF.

V is TRBV5-1 and J is TRBJ1-3; a possible D gene is TRBD1 (5 bases). CDR3 length: 15 amino acids. The germline V gene has CDR1 SGHRS and CDR2 YFSETQ. V was clipped by 0 bases and J by 3 bases, with 10 bases between them. CDR3 amino acids: CASSLAGQGGNTIYF. The CDR3 DNA is TGCGCCAGCAGCTTGGCCGGGCAGGGTGGAAACACCATATATTTT.

The chain has TRBV14 and TRBJ2-5; TRBD1 is a possible D gene (6 bases). The CDR3 totals 17 residues. Trimming shortened V by 4 bases and J by 1 base, and 19 bases separated the two germline ends. Germline V lookup: CDR1 SGHDN, CDR2 FVKESK. Here the CDR3 reads CASSRGGGGMRQETQYF. In DNA, the CDR3 is TGTGCCAGCAGCCGAGGAGGTGGGGGCATGCGCCAAGAGACCCAGTACTTC.

This sequence joins TRBV5-6 and TRBJ1-1, with 7 bases fitting TRBD1. Germline lookup yields CDR1 SGHDT and CDR2 YYEEEE. Losses at the gene ends were 0 bases for V and 0 bases for J; bases not matched to a gene: 8. The CDR3 is 17 amino acids. CDR3 DNA sequence: TGTGCCAGCAGCTTGGCCCCCGGGACAGCCATGAACACTGAAGCTTTCTTT. Amino acid sequence: CASSLAPGTAMNTEAFF.

The J gene is TRBJ2-1, the V gene TRBV7-9, with 9 nucleotides matching TRBD1. Per the germline V gene, CDR1 is SEHNR and CDR2 is FQNEAQ (reference sequence). V dropped 10 bases and J dropped 8; count of bases not matched to a gene: 12. The CDR3 has 14 residues. The CDR3 DNA is TGTGCCACCAACTGGGGACAGGGATTAGATGAGCAGTTCTTC. Residues: CATNWGQGLDEQFF.

The rearrangement links TRBV9 to TRBJ2-3, with 7 positions matching TRBD2. V shed 0 bases, J shed 2 bases, and the junction held 0 bases outside the gene matches. Germline CDR1 reads SGDLS; CDR2 reads YYNGEE. This CDR3 is 14 amino acids long. The CDR3 region is CASSVGLATDTQYF. DNA for the CDR3: TGTGCCAGCAGCGTAGGACTAGCCACAGATACGCAGTATTTT. Supplemented by reference TRBV9 and TRBJ2-3, the full variable domain reads DSGVTQTPKHLITATGQRVTLRCSPRSGDLSVYWYQQSLDQGLQFLIQYYNGEERAKGNILERFSAQQFPDLHSELNLSSLELGDSALYFCASSVGLATDTQYFGPGTRLTVL.

V and J are TRBV18 and TRBJ2-3; D is tentatively TRBD1 or TRBD2 (5 bases each). CDR3 length: 15 residues. Between the trimmed V and J ends, which lost 4 bases and 0 bases, there was a span of 11 bases. The germline V gene has CDR1 KGHSH and CDR2 LQKENI. The DNA for the CDR3 is TGTGCCAGCTCACAGGGACCCGTTAGCACAGATACGCAGTATTTT. Translated: CASSQGPVSTDTQYF.

CDR3: CASSVGGRGSTDTQYF. The CDR3 coding sequence is TGTGCCAGCAGCGTAGGTGGGCGGGGCAGCACAGATACGCAGTATTTT. The chain uses TRBV9 and TRBJ2-3; tentatively, D is TRBD2 (6 bases). Germline loops: CDR1 SGDLS, CDR2 YYNGEE. CDR3 length: 16 residues. The germline V and J ends were trimmed by 0 bases and 0 bases, with 11 bases remaining between them.

This chain uses TRBV7-8 with TRBJ1-1; D is ambiguous. Trimming removed 1 base from V and 1 base from J, with 4 bases in between. The CDR3 consists of 13 residues. Germline assignment: CDR1 SGHVS and CDR2 FQNEAQ. For the CDR3, the DNA is TGTGCCAGCAGCTTAGACCAGAACACTGAAGCTTTCTTT. This sequence encodes CASSLDQNTEAFF.

This chain links TRBV10-2 with TRBJ2-2, with D hard to call. V was pared by 3 bases and J by 5 bases, with 13 bases between. The germline V gene has CDR1 WSHSY and CDR2 SAAADI. The CDR3 runs 15 residues. This CDR3 is CASSDYDSGTGELFF. CDR3 DNA sequence: TGCGCCAGCAGTGATTATGATTCCGGGACCGGGGAGCTGTTTTTT.

The rearrangement joins TRBV5-1 to TRBJ2-3, with 9 bases aligning to TRBD2. Trimming at V came to 5 bases and at J to 1 base, leaving 8 bases not matched to a gene. The CDR3 covers 16 residues. CDR1 is SGHRS and CDR2 is YFSETQ in the germline V gene. CDR3: CASSSGASGGTDTQYF. CDR3 nucleotide sequence: TGCGCCAGCAGTTCCGGGGCTAGCGGGGGCACAGATACGCAGTATTTT. Full variable domain (outside the CDR3, taken from reference TRBV5-1 and TRBJ2-3): KAGVTQTPRYLIKTRGQQVTLSCSPISGHRSVSWYQQTPGQGLQFLFEYFSETQRNKGNFPGRFSGRQFSNSRSEMNVSTLELGDSALYLCASSSGASGGTDTQYFGPGTRLTVL.